The next 32 T cell receptor beta chains were all read from a single sample in a study of blood T cell repertoires in COVID-19. Data came from immunoSEQ multiplex PCR; TCRdb stores just in-frame clones and leaves some out. The sample records some 110,000 clones, roughly 85% being singletons. The specimen sequenced was peripheral blood. Receptors originate from a man aged 25-45 years with acute or convalescent COVID-19.

This sequence joins TRBV10-2 and TRBJ1-1; TRBD1 might be the D (5 bases). The CDR3 is 13 residues long. V was cut by 3 bases and J by 3 bases, with 8 bases left in between. In germline, CDR1 is WSHSY, CDR2 SAAADI. The CDR3 sequence: CASSDRADTEAFF. The CDR3, as DNA: TGCGCCAGCAGTGACAGGGCGGACACTGAAGCTTTCTTT.

The chain joins TRBV3-1 (or the pseudogene TRBV3-2) to TRBJ2-1, with 7 positions matching TRBD2. This CDR3 is built from 16 residues. The germline V gene has CDR1 LGHDT and CDR2 YNNKEL (reference sequence). V was clipped by 1 base and J by 5 bases; unmatched bases: 8. In nucleotides, the CDR3 is TGTGCCAGCAGCCAAGGTTTTCTAGCGGTGAACAATGAGCAGTTCTTC. Encoded protein: CASSQGFLAVNNEQFF.

The chain has TRBV25-1 and TRBJ2-1; 8 bases agree with TRBD1. CDR1 is MGHDK and CDR2 is SYGVNS in the germline V gene. The V and J ends lost 5 bases and 6 bases, in that order; junction bases with no gene match: 12. CDR3 length: 16 amino acids. CDR3 sequence reads: CASSPTRQGPLNEQFF. CDR3 DNA sequence: TGTGCCAGCAGTCCTACCCGACAGGGGCCTCTCAATGAGCAGTTCTTC.

As for this clone: This sample includes further DNA sequences coding for the same CDR3. The chain employs TRBV5-1 and TRBJ2-1; D gene unclear. The CDR3 is 14 residues long. Trimming left V 0 bases short and J 0 bases short, with 4 bases between. Germline V gives CDR1 SGHRS, CDR2 YFSETQ. The CDR3 bases are TGCGCCAGCAGCTTGGCTAGCTCCTACAATGAGCAGTTCTTC. It yields the protein CASSLASSYNEQFF.

The chain joins TRBV7-8 to TRBJ2-7; possible D gene TRBD1, 6 bases. V was cut by 0 bases and J by 9 bases, with 9 bases left in between. Per germline, CDR1 SGHVS and CDR2 FQNEAQ. The length of the CDR3 is 12 residues. CDR3 loop: CASSLAQGRQYV. For the CDR3, the DNA is TGTGCCAGCAGCTTAGCACAGGGACGGCAGTACGTC.

Worth noting for this clone: The junction departs from germline at one end; a sequencing error may be responsible. The CDR3 nucleotides read TGCGCCGGCAGCCAAGATCGGCTAGCGGGGGCAGGGGAGCTGTTTTTT. This encodes CAGSQDRLAGAGELFF. The J gene is TRBJ2-2, the V gene TRBV4-3; 10 nucleotides align to TRBD2. CDR1 is LGHNA and CDR2 is YSLEER in the germline V gene. The CDR3 extends over 16 amino acids.

The chain carries TRBV7-9 and TRBJ2-2, with D tentatively TRBD2 (5 bases). Trimming left V 7 bases short and J 2 bases short, with 14 bases between. CDR3 size: 15 residues. Per the germline V gene, CDR1 is SEHNR and CDR2 is FQNEAQ (reference sequence). In DNA, the CDR3 is TGTGCCAGCATCCCCGTGAGGGTAAACACCGGGGAGCTGTTTTTT. The encoded protein is CASIPVRVNTGELFF.

The chain recombines TRBV7-9 with TRBJ1-4; D is undetermined. Germline V gene lookup returns CDR1 SEHNR and CDR2 FQNEAQ (reference sequence). V lost 4 bases to trimming and J lost 0 bases, with 12 bases between them. The CDR3 is 16 residues long. The CDR3 bases are TGTGCCAGCAGCTCCACAATTACAGCAACTAATGAAAAACTGTTTTTT. Translating gives CASSSTITATNEKLFF.

J is TRBJ1-1 and V is TRBV29-1; D unresolved. The germline CDR1 and CDR2 sequences are SQVTM and ANQGSEA. The CDR3 loop spans 13 amino acids. V lost 7 bases, J lost 0 bases, and 12 bases lay in between. For the CDR3, the DNA is TGCAGCGCCAACGCGGCGGTGAACACTGAAGCTTTCTTT. Its translation: CSANAAVNTEAFF.

The chain employs TRBV27 and TRBJ1-5; 9 bases fit TRBD1. V was pared by 4 bases and J by 6 bases, with 4 bases of the junction left unmatched. This CDR3 spans 14 amino acids. Germline lookup yields CDR1 MNHEY and CDR2 SMNVEV (reference sequence). CDR3 sequence (DNA): TGTGCCAGCAGTTCCGGGACAGGGATTCAGCCCCAGCATTTT. It translates to CASSSGTGIQPQHF.

This chain uses TRBV10-3 with TRBJ1-3; D gene unclear. CDR1 ENHRY and CDR2 SYGVKD come from the germline V gene. V was clipped by 6 bases and J by 4 bases, with 13 bases between them. CDR3 length: 14 residues. CDR3 amino acids: CAISGFSGGNTIYF. CDR3 in DNA: TGTGCCATCAGCGGATTCTCGGGGGGAAACACCATATATTTT.

This clone was recorded once. This chain joins TRBV21-1 and TRBJ2-7; the table's D call of TRBD1 was not tested on the DNA. TRBV21-1 corresponds to a pseudogene. The CDR3 is 15 amino acids. CDR3 nucleotide sequence: TGTGCCAGCAGCCTTCGGACAGGGGGCAGTTACGAGCAGTACTTC. Translating gives CASSLRTGGSYEQYF.

This chain joins TRBV12-3 or TRBV12-4 and TRBJ1-1; D not resolved. Trimming stripped 8 bases from V and 4 bases from J, with 14 bases between. CDR3 length: 13 amino acids. For the CDR3, the DNA is TGTGCCAGCTGCTCAGGATTCGGCACTGAAGCTTTCTTT. Translating gives CASCSGFGTEAFF.

As DNA, the CDR3 is TGTGCCTGGAGTGGTGTGAACAGGGTTAATGGCTACACCTTC. Its translation is CAWSGVNRVNGYTF. The chain employs TRBV30 and TRBJ1-2; tentative D call: TRBD1 (6 bases). This CDR3 contains 14 residues. Germline-derived CDR1 and CDR2 are GTSNPN and SVGIG (reference sequence). V was cut by 1 base and J by 6 bases, with 15 bases left in between. Supplemented by reference TRBV30 and TRBJ1-2, the full variable domain reads SQTIHQWPATLVQPVGSPLSLECTVEGTSNPNLYWYRQAAGRGLQLLFYSVGIGQISSEVPQNLSASRPQDRQFILSSKKLLLSDSGFYLCAWSGVNRVNGYTFGSGTRLTVV.

The chain uses TRBV5-1 and TRBJ1-1; unclear D gene. The CDR3 consists of 14 residues. Germline CDR1 SGHRS, CDR2 YFSETQ. Trimming took 2 bases from V and 0 from J, leaving 8 bases between them. CDR3 loop: CASSFDILNTEAFF. The CDR3 coding sequence is TGCGCCAGCAGCTTCGACATACTGAACACTGAAGCTTTCTTT.

The rearrangement links TRBV30 to TRBJ1-1, with TRBD1 as a possible D gene (5 bases). Germline CDR1 is GTSNPN and CDR2 is SVGIG (reference sequence). With 4 bases removed from V and 5 bases from J, the gap between germline ends came to 14 bases. The CDR3 sequence is 13 residues long. The CDR3, as DNA: TGTGCCTGGAAGGGCCAGGGCCGGACTGAAGCTTTCTTT. Translated, it gives CAWKGQGRTEAFF.

This clone has just a few counts. This rearrangement joins TRBV30 to TRBJ1-2; D might be TRBD1 (6 bases). The germline CDR1 and CDR2 sequences are GTSNPN and SVGIG (reference sequence). The germline V and J ends were trimmed by 4 bases and 6 bases, with 12 bases remaining between them. The CDR3 loop spans 12 amino acids. The CDR3 DNA reads TGTGCCTGGAACGGACAGCGGCATGGCTACACCTTC. Its translation is CAWNGQRHGYTF.

The chain uses TRBV30 and TRBJ1-5; 8 bases line up with TRBD1. Germline V gene sequence: CDR1 GTSNPN, CDR2 SVGIG (reference sequence). Unmatched junction bases numbered 4, after V lost 3 bases and J lost 0 bases. The CDR3 covers 15 residues. The CDR3 coding sequence is TGTGCCTGGAGACCGACAGGGGATAGCAATCAGCCCCAGCATTTT. Translation: CAWRPTGDSNQPQHF.

This clone was seen once. The V call is TRBV9, the J call TRBJ1-1; D might be TRBD1 (5 bases). The ends were cut back, 4 bases at V and 1 base at J, with 14 bases in the middle. Germline assignment: CDR1 SGDLS and CDR2 YYNGEE. CDR3 length equals 15 residues. Here the CDR3 DNA reads TGTGCCAGCAGCCCCCCGCAGGGCTCGAACACTGAAGCTTTCTTT. Amino acid sequence: CASSPPQGSNTEAFF.

The CDR3 DNA reads TGCGCCAGCAGCGTTGGGACAGGGGGCAGGACAGATACGCAGTATTTT. It codes for CASSVGTGGRTDTQYF. The chain carries TRBV4-3 and TRBJ2-3; 12 bases fit TRBD1. The germline CDR1 and CDR2 sequences are LGHNA and YSLEER. The CDR3 is 16 residues long. V lost 5 bases, J lost 3 bases, and 6 bases stayed unmatched.

This clone was detected only a few times. The V and J genes are TRBV7-2 and TRBJ1-6, with 7 bases that match TRBD1. There are 14 residues in the CDR3. V trimming: 5 bases; J trimming: 9 bases; junction bases outside the gene matches: 7. CDR1 SGHTA and CDR2 FQGNSA come from the germline V gene. DNA for the CDR3: TGTGCCAGCAGCCTCGGGACAGTTACTTCACCCCTCCACTTT. Translated: CASSLGTVTSPLHF.

This chain uses TRBV9 with TRBJ1-1; 12 nucleotides align to TRBD1. Germline CDR1 reads SGDLS; CDR2 reads YYNGEE. There are 15 residues in the CDR3. The trim removed 4 bases at V and 5 bases at J, leaving 6 bases unmatched. This CDR3 reads CASSWGTGGITEAFF. The DNA of the CDR3 is TGTGCCAGCAGCTGGGGGACAGGGGGCATAACTGAAGCTTTCTTT.

The rearrangement joins TRBV29-1 to TRBJ1-1, with TRBD1 identical over 8 bases. The ends lost 7 bases at V and 0 bases at J; junction bases unmatched: 7. The length of the CDR3 is 14 residues. Germline V gene data show CDR1 as SQVTM and CDR2 as ANQGSEA. CDR3 nucleotides: TGCAGCGAAACGACAGGGGCAATGAACACTGAAGCTTTCTTT. Translation gives CSETTGAMNTEAFF.

J is TRBJ2-1 and V is TRBV9; TRBD2 aligns across 8 bases. Germline assignment: CDR1 SGDLS and CDR2 YYNGEE. V dropped 4 bases and J dropped 7; count of bases not matched to a gene: 10. This CDR3 comprises 15 residues. The CDR3 protein is CASSFPTGGGNEQFF. CDR3 DNA sequence: TGTGCCAGCAGCTTCCCCACGGGAGGGGGGAATGAGCAGTTCTTC.

The J gene is TRBJ2-1, the V gene TRBV25-1; perhaps TRBD2 as D (6 bases). There are 16 residues in the CDR3. With 3 bases removed from V and 0 bases from J, the gap between germline ends came to 12 bases. Germline loops: CDR1 MGHDK, CDR2 SYGVNS. CDR3: CASSEGAGSSYNEQFF. DNA for the CDR3: TGTGCCAGCAGTGAGGGTGCGGGAAGCTCCTACAATGAGCAGTTCTTC.

The CDR3: CASSFETSVSNTGELFF. The CDR3 nucleotides are TGCGCCAGCAGCTTTGAGACTAGCGTTTCGAACACCGGGGAGCTGTTTTTT. This chain joins TRBV5-1 and TRBJ2-2, with TRBD2 identical over 8 bases. V was clipped by 2 bases and J by 0 bases; unmatched bases: 6. The CDR3 is made up of 17 amino acids. Germline lookup yields CDR1 SGHRS and CDR2 YFSETQ.

There are a few counts of this clone. J is TRBJ1-1 and V is TRBV5-1, with a possible D match to TRBD1 (5 bases). The CDR3 has 15 residues. CDR1 is SGHRS and CDR2 is YFSETQ in the germline V gene. Trimming stripped 3 bases from V and 4 bases from J, with 16 bases between. In nucleotides, the CDR3 is TGCGCCAGCAGCTCCCTGGAGGGGTTGAGCACTGAAGCTTTCTTT. This translates into CASSSLEGLSTEAFF. Looking up the rest from reference TRBV5-1 and TRBJ1-1 gives the full variable domain: KAGVTQTPRYLIKTRGQQVTLSCSPISGHRSVSWYQQTPGQGLQFLFEYFSETQRNKGNFPGRFSGRQFSNSRSEMNVSTLELGDSALYLCASSSLEGLSTEAFFGQGTRLTVV.

This chain connects TRBV3-1 (or the pseudogene TRBV3-2) to TRBJ1-6; 9 nucleotides match TRBD1. The length of the CDR3 is 15 residues. Trimming cost V 7 bases and J 4 bases; bases outside gene matches: 5. In germline, CDR1 is LGHDT, CDR2 YNNKEL (reference sequence). The CDR3 sequence: CASISGTGYNSPLHF. CDR3 DNA sequence: TGTGCCAGCATCTCCGGGACAGGGTATAATTCACCCCTCCACTTT.

The rearrangement uses TRBV27 and TRBJ2-3; the match to TRBD1 covers 10 bases. The germline V gene encodes CDR1 MNHEY and CDR2 SMNVEV (reference sequence). The CDR3 runs 16 residues. With 1 base clipped from V and 4 bases from J, the junction kept 5 bases outside the gene matches. The CDR3 DNA sequence: TGTGCCAGCAGTTTATTCGGACAGGGGGGCGCAGATACGCAGTATTTT. Translated: CASSLFGQGGADTQYF.

The chain carries TRBV7-6 and TRBJ2-2; tentatively, D is TRBD1 (6 bases). Germline V gives CDR1 SGHVS, CDR2 FNYEAQ. There are 15 residues in the CDR3. Trimming shortened V by 1 base and J by 4 bases, and 10 bases separated the two germline ends. The CDR3 DNA reads as TGTGCCAGCAGCTTAGACAGGGCAGGCACCGGGGAGCTGTTTTTT. Amino acids: CASSLDRAGTGELFF. Full variable domain (outside the CDR3, taken from reference TRBV7-6 and TRBJ2-2): GAGVSQSPRYKVTKRGQDVALRCDPISGHVSLYWYRQALGQGPEFLTYFNYEAQQDKSGLPNDRFSAERPEGSISTLTIQRTEQRDSAMYRCASSLDRAGTGELFFGEGSRLTVL.

The chain combines TRBV19 with TRBJ2-4; D gene unclear. In germline, CDR1 is LNHDA, CDR2 SQIVND (reference sequence). The CDR3 sequence is 15 residues long. Trimming removed 1 base at V and 0 bases at J, with 7 bases between. CDR3 nucleotides: TGTGCCAGTAGTATAGGCCCTACAGCCAAAAACATTCAGTACTTC. It codes for CASSIGPTAKNIQYF.

This chain links TRBV2 with TRBJ2-1; D not certain. The CDR3 runs to 13 residues. Trimming shortened V by 7 bases and J by 4 bases, and 11 bases separated the two germline ends. The germline CDR1 and CDR2 sequences are SNHLY and FYNNEI. The CDR3 spells CASTLEAYNEQFF. The CDR3 DNA reads as TGTGCCAGCACCCTAGAAGCATACAATGAGCAGTTCTTC. Filled out from reference TRBV2 and TRBJ2-1, the complete variable domain reads EPEVTQTPSHQVTQMGQEVILRCVPISNHLYFYWYRQILGQKVEFLVSFYNNEISEKSEIFDDQFSVERPDGSNFTLKIRSTKLEDSAMYFCASTLEAYNEQFFGPGTRLTVL.